These 15 T cell receptor beta chains originate from one sample sequenced in a study of CD8 T cells in Susac syndrome. The RNA input was about 0.5 to 1 ug, and it was reverse transcribed with random hexamers. MiXCR, applied by TCRdb to the immunoSEQ multiplex PCR reads, yields one record per CDR3 protein. In the table there are 200,000 to 300,000 distinct CDR3 sequences, approximately 95% of which are singletons. The source material was CD4+ T cells from PBMCs. These receptors came from a human donor with Susac syndrome.

The chain uses TRBV20-1 and TRBJ1-1; TRBD1 matches at 7 bases. The CDR3 runs to 14 residues. CDR1 and CDR2 from the germline V gene are DFQATT and SNEGSKA (reference sequence). V shed 3 bases, J shed 0 bases, and the junction held 4 bases outside the gene matches. The CDR3, as DNA: TGCAGTGCTAGTCCGGGACAGCTGAACACTGAAGCTTTCTTT. Amino acid sequence: CSASPGQLNTEAFF.

J is TRBJ2-1 and V is TRBV4-1; 8 bases are shared with TRBD2. The CDR3 runs 18 residues. The V gene's germline CDR1 is MGHRA and CDR2 YSYEKL. The J segment lost 5 bases and the V segment lost 0 bases, leaving 12 bases of the junction unmatched. CDR3 protein: CASSQDPFSGIADNEQFF. The CDR3 nucleotides are TGCGCCAGCAGCCAAGATCCCTTTAGCGGGATCGCGGACAATGAGCAGTTCTTC.

The chain employs TRBV4-1 and TRBJ2-5; a weak D match, TRBD2 (5 bases). The germline gives CDR1 MGHRA, CDR2 YSYEKL. The CDR3 has 15 residues. V lost 0 bases to trimming and J lost 3 bases, with 11 bases between them. CDR3 nucleotide sequence: TGCGCCAGCAGCCAAGATTATAGAGCGGAAGAGACCCAGTACTTC. Its protein product is CASSQDYRAEETQYF.

Concerning this clonotype itself: No DNA is shown, since the ends of the CDR3 on it are uncertain; the CDR3 is the one TCRdb lists. This chain connects TRBV7-5 to TRBJ2-2; TRBD1 reflects the table's D call only, with no check against the DNA. TRBV7-5 represents a pseudogene. The CDR3 is made up of 17 amino acids, end residues included. The CDR3 protein is CISVPEAAGILTGELFF.

This clonotype was counted a few times. The V gene is TRBV29-1, the J gene TRBJ1-2; no clear D gene. The CDR3 has 11 amino acids. Germline V CDR1 and CDR2: SQVTM, ANQGSEA. Trimming pared 0 bases from V and 8 bases from J, leaving 7 bases between. The CDR3 coding sequence is TGCAGCGTTGAAGATCTTTCCGGCTACACCTTC. This codes for CSVEDLSGYTF.

This rearrangement joins TRBV7-9 to TRBJ2-1, with 10 nucleotides matching TRBD2. J gave up 12 bases and V 4 bases, and 3 bases lay outside the gene matches. The germline CDR1 and CDR2 sequences are SEHNR and FQNEAQ (reference sequence). The CDR3 contains 12 residues. CDR3 DNA: TGTGCCAGCAGCTACCTAGCGGGAGTGCAGTTCTTC. Protein sequence: CASSYLAGVQFF.

In this sample, this clonotype turned up once. The chain combines TRBV18 with TRBJ2-5, with unresolved D. The CDR3 totals 12 residues. The V end lost 2 bases, the J end lost 1 base, and 2 bases lay between the germline ends. Germline V gene sequence: CDR1 KGHSH, CDR2 LQKENI. CDR3 amino acids: CASSPGQETQYF. The CDR3 coding sequence is TGTGCCAGCTCACCAGGCCAAGAGACCCAGTACTTC.

The V gene is TRBV5-1, the J gene TRBJ2-3, with TRBD2 matching 10 bases. The germline CDR1 and CDR2 sequences are SGHRS and YFSETQ. With 2 bases clipped from V and 4 bases from J, the junction kept 1 base outside the gene matches. The CDR3 has 14 amino acids. CDR3: CASSFLAGADTQYF. In nucleotides, the CDR3 is TGCGCCAGCAGCTTTCTAGCGGGAGCAGATACGCAGTATTTT. The whole variable domain, remainder taken from reference TRBV5-1 and TRBJ2-3, is KAGVTQTPRYLIKTRGQQVTLSCSPISGHRSVSWYQQTPGQGLQFLFEYFSETQRNKGNFPGRFSGRQFSNSRSEMNVSTLELGDSALYLCASSFLAGADTQYFGPGTRLTVL.

CDR3 amino acids: CASSLARKGHYGYTF. The DNA for the CDR3 is TGTGCCAGCAGTTTAGCCCGAAAGGGGCACTATGGCTACACCTTC. The chain uses TRBV28 and TRBJ1-2, with D maybe TRBD1 (5 bases). With 2 bases removed from V and 3 bases from J, the gap between germline ends came to 13 bases. Germline V lookup: CDR1 MDHEN, CDR2 SYDVKM. The CDR3 spans 15 residues.

The chain employs TRBV2 and TRBJ2-5, with a possible D match to TRBD2 (5 bases). Germline values: CDR1 SNHLY, CDR2 FYNNEI. Trimming pared 8 bases from V and 4 bases from J, leaving 14 bases between. The CDR3 consists of 13 residues. The CDR3 reads CASFRSGIETQYF. Here the CDR3 DNA reads TGTGCCAGCTTCCGATCGGGGATAGAGACCCAGTACTTC.

This chain connects TRBV5-1 to TRBJ2-5, with D possibly matching TRBD2 (6 bases). In germline, CDR1 is SGHRS, CDR2 YFSETQ. The CDR3 extends over 15 amino acids. The germline V and J ends were trimmed by 0 bases and 1 base, with 10 bases remaining between them. CDR3 in amino acids: CASSLEGLAQETQYF. CDR3 DNA: TGCGCCAGCAGCTTGGAGGGACTGGCCCAAGAGACCCAGTACTTC.

The rearrangement links TRBV11-3 to TRBJ2-1; TRBD1 might be the D (5 bases). Deletions cut 5 bases from V and 4 bases from J, with 9 bases between. The germline V gene encodes CDR1 SGHNT and CDR2 YENEEA. This CDR3 is 13 amino acids long. CDR3 in amino acids: CASSPKGYNEQFF. The CDR3 coding sequence is TGTGCCAGCAGCCCCAAGGGGTACAATGAGCAGTTCTTC.

The rearrangement links TRBV6-2 or TRBV6-3 to TRBJ1-2, with D possibly matching TRBD1 (5 bases). CDR1 is MNHEY, CDR2 SVGEGT, per germline. Trimming removed 4 bases from V and 5 bases from J, with 17 bases in between. The CDR3 is made up of 15 amino acids. The CDR3 coding sequence is TGTGCCAGCAGTTCGCCCCTGGAGAGGACATATGGCTACACCTTC. It codes for CASSSPLERTYGYTF.

V usage is TRBV15 and J usage is TRBJ2-5; D is unresolved. The V gene lost 0 bases and the J gene lost 4 bases, with 12 bases spanning the gap. CDR3 size: 15 residues. Germline CDR1 reads LNHNV; CDR2 reads YYDKDF (reference sequence). CDR3 DNA sequence: TGTGCCACCAGCAGAGATGGACGGAACGTAGAGACCCAGTACTTC. This sequence encodes CATSRDGRNVETQYF.

This sequence joins TRBV29-1 and TRBJ1-5, with D uncertain. Germline V gene data show CDR1 as SQVTM and CDR2 as ANQGSEA. The CDR3 runs 12 residues. The V and J ends lost 1 base and 6 bases respectively, with 7 bases between them. The CDR3 spells CSVEVAGQPQHF. The CDR3 nucleotides are TGCAGCGTTGAAGTGGCGGGTCAGCCCCAGCATTTT.